The present entry profiles one T cell receptor (beta chain) with its context. Antigen: not known. MiXCR was run by TCRdb on the 5' RACE reads, yielding one entry per CDR3 protein. Of roughly 440,000 distinct CDR3 sequences in the sample, 17% were seen once. This CDR3 has 15 amino acids. V lost 5 bases and J lost 2, with 13 bases in between. Germline CDR1 reads SGHTA; CDR2 reads FQGNSA. The data stem from a study of CD8 T cells in ankylosing spondylitis. Study-wide results and limits: Reported data indicate significant enrichment of disease-linked clones within matched ankylosing spondylitis synovial fluid. Several highly homologous variants formed a TCR beta motif that appeared characteristic of ankylosing spondylitis blood. A subset of motif variants has previously been described in the synovial fluid and blood of reactive arthritis.

This sequence originates from a male donor with ankylosing spondylitis. The sequenced sample was blood, either unsorted or a sorted T cell fraction (not recorded which). J is TRBJ1-5 and V is TRBV7-2, with D unresolved. The CDR3 sequence: CASSKGSAGNQPQHF. CDR3 coding DNA: TGTGCCAGCAGCAAAGGCAGTGCTGGCAATCAGCCCCAGCATTTT. The variable domain in full, with the rest retrieved from reference TRBV7-2 and TRBJ1-5, is GAGVSQSPSNKVTEKGKDVELRCDPISGHTALYWYRQSLGQGLEFLIYFQGNSAPDKSGLPSDRFSAERTGGSVSTLTIQRTQQEDSAVYLCASSKGSAGNQPQHFGDGTRLSIL.